The rows below give T cell receptor beta chains drawn from one sample of a study of T cell changes during pregnancy in multiple sclerosis. This table comes from immunoSEQ multiplex PCR, and its TCRdb copy is limited to in-frame clones, with some not included. Found here are fewer than 50,000 clones, about 89% of them singletons; the top ten hold about 0.6%. The starting material was CD4+ T cells from peripheral blood mononuclear cells, obtained in the first trimester of pregnancy. The receptors were sampled from a female donor with multiple sclerosis, enrolled in a pregnancy study. Each CDR3 is given with its conserved first and last residue. D genes are given only for firm matches. Only some rows state a clone size, as once, few, many or a class for expanded clones.

size	D	V	J	CDR3	DNA
-	TRBD1	TRBV7-6	TRBJ2-2	CASSRRGPGELFF	TGTGCCAGCAGCCGCAGGGGGCCAGGGGAGCTGTTTTTT
-	TRBD2	TRBV7-9	TRBJ2-2	CASSVERGQTGELFF	TGTGCCAGCAGCGTGGAGCGGGGTCAAACCGGGGAGCTGTTTTTT
-	-	TRBV6-5	TRBJ1-3	CASSYSIGSGNTIYF	TGTGCCAGCAGTTACTCGATCGGGTCTGGAAACACCATATATTTT
once	TRBD1	TRBV19	TRBJ1-2	CASSIMDRVNYGYTF	TGTGCCAGTAGTATAATGGACAGGGTGAACTATGGCTACACCTTC
-	TRBD1	TRBV14	TRBJ1-1	CASSQRRRTGGLAEAFF	TGTGCCAGCAGCCAACGCCGCCGGACAGGGGGCTTGGCTGAAGCTTTCTTT
-	-	TRBV20-1	TRBJ1-1	CSVRGGPEAFF	TGCAGTGTCAGGGGAGGGCCTGAAGCTTTCTTT
-	-	TRBV10-1	TRBJ2-7	CASSAETGIYEQYF	TGCGCCAGCAGTGCAGAAACAGGGATCTACGAGCAGTACTTC
-	-	TRBV11-2	TRBJ1-1	CASSLRVNTEAFF	TGTGCCAGCAGCTTACGGGTGAACACTGAAGCTTTCTTT
-	TRBD2	TRBV15	TRBJ2-7	CATSSDASGRAHEQYF	TGTGCCACCAGCAGTGACGCTAGCGGGAGGGCCCACGAGCAGTACTTC
-	-	TRBV30	TRBJ2-2	CAWSRGTGELFF	TGTGCCTGGAGTCGGGGCACCGGGGAGCTGTTTTTT
-	-	TRBV6-1	TRBJ2-5	CASSLSKETQYF	TGTGCCAGCTCCCTCAGTAAGGAGACCCAGTACTTC
-	-	TRBV18	TRBJ2-7	CASSPKVARGGNEQYF	TGTGCCAGCTCCCCAAAAGTTGCCAGGGGAGGGAACGAGCAGTACTTC
few	TRBD2	TRBV6-5	TRBJ2-1	CASSRTGTSGNEQFF	TGTGCCAGCAGTCGAACCGGGACTAGCGGGAATGAGCAGTTCTTC
-	-	TRBV15	TRBJ2-3	CATSSPPTDTQYF	TGTGCCACCAGCAGTCCCCCAACAGATACGCAGTATTTT
-	TRBD1	TRBV15	TRBJ1-2	CATSSHRGDGGYTF	TGTGCCACCAGCAGCCACAGGGGGGATGGTGGCTACACCTTC
few	-	TRBV27	TRBJ2-5	CASSPGRGRVETQYF	TGTGCCAGCAGTCCAGGCAGGGGCCGAGTAGAGACCCAGTACTTC
-	-	TRBV7-6	TRBJ2-7	CASSLEQSSYEQYF	TGTGCCAGCAGCTTAGAACAGAGCTCCTACGAGCAGTACTTC
-	-	TRBV7-2	TRBJ2-2	CASSPRGGAGAGELFF	TGTGCCAGCAGCCCACGTGGGGGGGCGGGGGCCGGGGAGCTGTTTTTT
once	TRBD2	TRBV5-4	TRBJ2-2	CASSLLGLAGVSLGTGELFF	TGTGCCAGCAGCTTGCTTGGGTTAGCGGGAGTCAGTCTTGGCACCGGGGAGCTGTTTTTT
few	-	TRBV18	TRBJ1-2	CASSPPQGNYGYTF	TGTGCCAGCTCACCACCCCAGGGGAACTATGGCTACACCTTC
-	TRBD2	TRBV19	TRBJ2-1	CASKSSGRAAYNEQFF	TGTGCCAGTAAGTCTAGCGGGAGGGCCGCCTACAATGAGCAGTTCTTC
-	-	TRBV6-5	TRBJ1-2	CASSYSRGPSHYTF	TGTGCCAGCAGTTACTCGCGGGGGCCGTCGCACTACACCTTC
few	TRBD2	TRBV5-1	TRBJ2-7	CASSLRLAGGHEQYF	TGCGCCAGCAGCTTACGACTAGCGGGGGGCCACGAGCAGTACTTC
medium-sized	-	TRBV29-1	TRBJ2-7	CSVGQGIRSYEQYF	TGCAGCGTTGGCCAGGGGATAAGGTCCTACGAGCAGTACTTC
-	-	TRBV6-1	TRBJ1-1	CASIGDSNTEAFF	TGTGCCAGCATCGGGGACTCGAACACTGAAGCTTTCTTT
-	TRBD1	TRBV2	TRBJ2-1	CASSDGTGAYNEQFF	TGTGCCAGCAGTGACGGGACAGGGGCCTACAATGAGCAGTTCTTC
-	TRBD2	TRBV7-9	TRBJ2-2	CASSLSSGTTGELFF	TGTGCCAGCAGCTTATCCAGCGGGACCACCGGGGAGCTGTTTTTT
-	TRBD1	TRBV19	TRBJ1-1	CASSMGQGAAEAFF	TGTGCCAGTAGTATGGGACAGGGGGCCGCTGAAGCTTTCTTT
-	-	TRBV23-1	TRBJ2-1	CASRQRRTHYNEQFF	TGCGCCAGCAGACAGCGGAGAACCCACTACAATGAGCAGTTCTTC
-	TRBD1	TRBV7-9	TRBJ1-5	CASSLGTVYSNQPQHF	TGTGCCAGCAGCTTGGGGACAGTATATAGCAATCAGCCCCAGCATTTT
-	TRBD2	TRBV5-1	TRBJ2-2	CASSLVAGEGTGELFF	TGCGCCAGCAGCTTGGTAGCGGGAGAAGGCACCGGGGAGCTGTTTTTT
-	-	TRBV18	TRBJ2-3	CASSPPGTFTDTQYF	TGTGCCAGCTCACCCCCCGGGACTTTCACAGATACGCAGTATTTT
-	TRBD1	TRBV7-3	TRBJ1-2	CASSSGTGDLYGYTF	TGTGCCAGCAGCTCCGGGACAGGGGACCTCTATGGCTACACCTTC
-	TRBD1	TRBV5-1	TRBJ2-2	CASSPRQGLVSGELFF	TGCGCCAGCAGCCCGCGACAGGGGCTAGTGTCCGGGGAGCTGTTTTTT
-	-	TRBV20-1	TRBJ2-2	CSVRWSGELFF	TGCAGTGTACGATGGAGCGGGGAGCTGTTTTTT
once	-	TRBV5-4	TRBJ2-5	CASSPGISQETQYF	TGTGCCAGCAGCCCGGGAATTTCACAAGAGACCCAGTACTTC
once	TRBD2	TRBV27	TRBJ2-7	CASSPRTSGSYEQYF	TGTGCCAGCAGTCCCCGGACTAGCGGCTCCTACGAGCAGTACTTC
-	-	TRBV29-1	TRBJ2-2	CSVGHTTGELFF	TGCAGCGTTGGACACACCACCGGGGAGCTGTTTTTT
-	TRBD1	TRBV5-1	TRBJ2-7	CASSTDRVNEQYF	TGCGCCAGCAGCACGGACAGGGTCAACGAGCAGTACTTC
-	-	TRBV7-9	TRBJ1-1	CASSLGPRGDTEAFF	TGTGCCAGCAGCTTGGGCCCGCGGGGAGACACTGAAGCTTTCTTT
-	-	TRBV19	TRBJ2-7	CASSYKDSPPYEQYF	TGTGCCAGTAGCTACAAGGACAGTCCCCCTTACGAGCAGTACTTC
-	TRBD1	TRBV2	TRBJ1-1	CASLGTGPEAFF	TGTGCCAGCCTCGGGACAGGGCCTGAAGCTTTCTTT
-	-	TRBV7-9	TRBJ1-2	CASSSTVNYGYTF	TGTGCCAGCAGCTCGACAGTTAACTATGGCTACACCTTC
-	TRBD1	TRBV7-2	TRBJ1-2	CASSSTGNYGYTF	TGTGCCAGCAGCTCGACAGGGAACTATGGCTACACCTTC
-	TRBD1	TRBV5-1	TRBJ2-3	CATSTGGSTDTQYF	TGCGCCACTTCGACAGGGGGCAGCACAGATACGCAGTATTTT
-	TRBD1	TRBV13	TRBJ1-1	CASLHHRGILGAFF	TGTGCCAGCCTTCACCACAGGGGCATCCTGGGAGCTTTCTTT
-	-	TRBV7-3	TRBJ1-1	CASSSSMNTEAFF	TGTGCCAGCAGCTCGAGCATGAACACTGAAGCTTTCTTT
-	-	TRBV6-6	TRBJ1-3	CASSRTDSSGNTIYF	TGTGCCAGCAGCCGGACGGACAGTTCAGGAAACACCATATATTTT
-	-	TRBV11-2	TRBJ2-7	CASSLALGEQYF	TGTGCCAGCAGCTTAGCCCTCGGGGAGCAGTACTTC
-	TRBD1	TRBV2	TRBJ2-6	CASSATGAGANVLTF	TGTGCCAGCAGCGCTACAGGGGCCGGGGCCAACGTCCTGACTTTC
-	-	TRBV5-1	TRBJ2-3	CASSMGHFTDTQYF	TGCGCCAGCAGCATGGGACACTTCACAGATACGCAGTATTTT
-	-	TRBV12-1	TRBJ2-3	CASSFGRTSWFPDTQYF	TGTGCCAGCAGCTTTGGGAGGACTAGCTGGTTCCCAGATACGCAGTATTTT
few	-	TRBV6-6	TRBJ1-1	CASRDSAVNTEAFF	TGTGCCAGCAGGGACAGTGCCGTGAACACTGAAGCTTTCTTT
many	-	TRBV9	TRBJ2-2	CASSVFTSLNTGELFF	TGTGCCAGCAGCGTATTCACTAGCTTGAACACCGGGGAGCTGTTTTTT
-	TRBD2	TRBV18	TRBJ2-2	CASSPSGRARTGELFF	TGTGCCAGCTCACCTAGCGGGAGGGCCCGAACCGGGGAGCTGTTTTTT
-	-	TRBV6-1	TRBJ2-6	CASIYSTSGANVLTF	TGTGCCAGCATCTACAGTACCTCTGGGGCCAACGTCCTGACTTTC
-	TRBD1	TRBV6-1	TRBJ2-7	CASTLTGWSYEQYF	TGTGCCAGCACCTTGACAGGGTGGTCCTACGAGCAGTACTTC